The source of this T cell receptor beta chain is a study of somatic reversion in DOCK8 deficiency (TCRdb year 2020). With regard to the full study: T cell receptor beta repertoires were compared among DOCK8-deficient patients, DOCK8-revertant patients and healthy volunteers. The study examined how somatic reversion of pathogenic DOCK8 variants changes lymphocyte differentiation and function in DOCK8 deficiency. DOCK8-deficient patients in the study had been reported previously.

Overall study results and their limits: The methods did not state, for each individual sample, whether the source material was whole blood or PBMCs.

From the cysteine up to the phenylalanine, the CDR3 has a length of 14 residues. Of the read, only the CDR3 DNA is kept; its 42 bases are in frame from base 1. At the junction V is shortened by 5 bases and J by 7 bases; bases outside the gene matches: 5. CDR1 LNHDA and CDR2 SQIVND were looked up in the germline V gene (reference sequence). By share, this clonotype ranks as medium-sized (0.01 to 0.1%). The antigen it recognizes is unknown. Per-nucleotide qualities are absent, and no much larger clonotype sits a single base away. The healthy control blood was obtained from volunteer donors, who were supplied by blood services in Australia and France. Genomic DNA for TCR repertoire analysis was isolated either from whole blood samples or from PBMCs. The library came from multiplex PCR. TRB libraries were generated by one-step amplicon PCR from 90 to 100 ng genomic DNA using EuroClonality-NGS primers. TRB amplicons were sequenced on Illumina MiSeq instruments with 2 x 250 bp version 2 chemistry. The study's processing was this. IMGT/HighV-QUEST was the tool used for both primary TRB sequence analysis and V(D)J annotation. Once nonfunctional clones had been removed and the data downsampled for comparisons between samples, VDJtools was used to evaluate repertoire diversity and composition. The public reads were reanalyzed by TCRdb: fastp trimming at Q25, MiXCR alignment, in-frame beta chains only. One record per CDR3 amino acid sequence lists the most common genes and DNA. These V and J calls originate from TCRdb's pipeline instead of the authors' own analysis. This sample comprises several thousand distinct CDR3 sequences, about 25% of them detected only once. The leading ten clones occupy approximately 8.5% of the sample.

The rearranged chain carries TRBV19 and TRBJ2-7; the junction holds 13 bases that match TRBD2. This clonotype originated in a human donor in good health. Sequencing used peripheral blood. The nucleotide sequence reads as follows: TGTGCCAGTAGTCGGGGACTAGCGGGGCAAGAGCAGTACTTC. Translated, it gives CASSRGLAGQEQYF.